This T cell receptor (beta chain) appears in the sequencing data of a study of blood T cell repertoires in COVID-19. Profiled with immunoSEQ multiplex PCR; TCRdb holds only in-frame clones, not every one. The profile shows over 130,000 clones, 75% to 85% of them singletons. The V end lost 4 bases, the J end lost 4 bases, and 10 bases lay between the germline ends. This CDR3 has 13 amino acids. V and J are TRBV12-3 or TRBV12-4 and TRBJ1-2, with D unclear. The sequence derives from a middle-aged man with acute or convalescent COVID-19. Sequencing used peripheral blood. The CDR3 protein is CASSSRRSYGYTF. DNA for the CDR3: TGTGCCAGCAGTTCCCGACGGAGCTATGGCTACACCTTC.